Listed here are 16 T cell receptor beta chains from one sample, sequenced in a study of blood T cell repertoires in COVID-19 (dated by TCRdb to about 2020). The library was made by the immunoSEQ multiplex PCR assay. TCRdb retrieved this table from immuneACCESS and kept in-frame rearrangements only. Not all clones are present; in checked studies, unresolved V genes account for under half, and no reason is known for the remainder. Counted in this sample were fewer than 300,000 clones; more than 65% of them appeared once. Around a sixth of the sample belongs to the ten largest clones. The material sequenced was peripheral blood. Source of these receptors: a person aged 70 to 80 with COVID-19, enrolled during active disease.

The chain carries TRBV9 and TRBJ2-2; TRBD2 is a possible D gene (6 bases). The length of the CDR3 is 17 residues. V dropped 3 bases and J dropped 1 base, with 16 bases sitting between them. The germline gives CDR1 SGDLS, CDR2 YYNGEE. The CDR3 nucleotides are TGTGCCAGCAGCGACCCTTTAGCGGACGAGAACACCGGGGAGCTGTTTTTT. As protein: CASSDPLADENTGELFF.

This rearrangement joins TRBV7-3 to TRBJ2-1, with D possibly matching TRBD2 (5 bases). The CDR3 has 15 residues. Germline loops: CDR1 SGHTA, CDR2 FQGTGA. Trimming removed 2 bases at V and 6 bases at J, with 14 bases between. The CDR3 coding sequence is TGTGCCAGCAGCTTAGGGGTCGGGGAATTCAATGAGCAGTTCTTC. This sequence encodes CASSLGVGEFNEQFF. The full variable domain, rest sourced from reference TRBV7-3 and TRBJ2-1, is GAGVSQTPSNKVTEKGKYVELRCDPISGHTALYWYRQSLGQGPEFLIYFQGTGAADDSGLPNDRFFAVRPEGSVSTLKIQRTERGDSAVYLCASSLGVGEFNEQFFGPGTRLTVL.

The chain recombines TRBV9 with TRBJ2-4; 9 positions match TRBD2. V was pared by 4 bases and J by 0 bases, with 5 bases of the junction left unmatched. Germline V gene sequence: CDR1 SGDLS, CDR2 YYNGEE. This CDR3 region has 16 residues. The CDR3 is CASSPLAGLAKNIQYF. In DNA, the CDR3 is TGTGCCAGCAGCCCCCTAGCGGGGTTAGCCAAAAACATTCAGTACTTC.

The V call is TRBV6-4, the J call TRBJ2-3; TRBD1 is a possible D gene (5 bases). Germline assignment: CDR1 MRHNA and CDR2 SNTAGT. The CDR3 is 20 amino acids. V was clipped by 7 bases and J by 3 bases, with 32 bases between them. The CDR3 nucleotides read TGTGCCAGCAAAGATTTGGATCCGGTCGACAGACGAGCTTGGACAGATACGCAGTATTTT. Translated: CASKDLDPVDRRAWTDTQYF.

The J gene is TRBJ2-1, the V gene TRBV11-3; possibly TRBD1 for D (5 bases). Germline lookup yields CDR1 SGHNT and CDR2 YENEEA. The ends were cut back, 1 base at V and 0 bases at J, with 10 bases in the middle. The CDR3 spans 16 residues. The CDR3 DNA is TGTGCCAGCAGCTTAGGGGGCGTGAGCTCCTACAATGAGCAGTTCTTC. Amino acid sequence: CASSLGGVSSYNEQFF.

The rearrangement uses TRBV9 and TRBJ1-1, with D possibly matching TRBD1 (6 bases). The length of the CDR3 is 15 residues. Germline CDR1 SGDLS, CDR2 YYNGEE. The germline V and J ends were trimmed by 0 bases and 6 bases, with 15 bases remaining between them. This CDR3 is CASSVVQGKGAEAFF. CDR3 nucleotides: TGTGCCAGCAGCGTAGTTCAGGGGAAGGGCGCTGAAGCTTTCTTT. Using reference TRBV9 and TRBJ1-1 for the parts outside the CDR3, the full variable domain is DSGVTQTPKHLITATGQRVTLRCSPRSGDLSVYWYQQSLDQGLQFLIQYYNGEERAKGNILERFSAQQFPDLHSELNLSSLELGDSALYFCASSVVQGKGAEAFFGQGTRLTVV.

The J gene is TRBJ2-1, the V gene TRBV5-1; 9 bases are shared with TRBD2. The CDR3 consists of 15 residues. Germline V lookup: CDR1 SGHRS, CDR2 YFSETQ. V lost 6 bases to trimming and J lost 7 bases; unmatched junction nucleotides: 11. The CDR3 nucleotides are TGCGCCAGCACCCCGACTAGCGGTACGTTTAATGAGCAGTTCTTC. Translation: CASTPTSGTFNEQFF. The whole variable domain, remainder taken from reference TRBV5-1 and TRBJ2-1, is KAGVTQTPRYLIKTRGQQVTLSCSPISGHRSVSWYQQTPGQGLQFLFEYFSETQRNKGNFPGRFSGRQFSNSRSEMNVSTLELGDSALYLCASTPTSGTFNEQFFGPGTRLTVL.

The chain joins TRBV7-2 to TRBJ2-3, with 7 nucleotides matching TRBD1. CDR1 is SGHTA, CDR2 FQGNSA, per germline. The CDR3 is made up of 12 amino acids. The ends lost 5 bases at V and 9 bases at J; junction bases unmatched: 5. The CDR3 sequence is CASSRGQETQYF. The CDR3 coding sequence is TGTGCCAGCAGCAGAGGACAGGAAACGCAGTATTTT.

The J gene is TRBJ2-1, the V gene TRBV6-4, with 9 bases fitting TRBD2. The CDR3 is 17 residues long. Per the germline V gene, CDR1 is MRHNA and CDR2 is SNTAGT. V shed 3 bases, J shed 7 bases, and the junction held 13 bases outside the gene matches. CDR3: CASSEWASGMSGNEQFF. DNA of the CDR3: TGTGCCAGCAGTGAATGGGCTAGCGGGATGAGTGGTAATGAGCAGTTCTTC.

The chain recombines TRBV10-3 with TRBJ2-7; TRBD1 agrees at 9 bases. Trimming removed 2 bases from V and 3 bases from J; junction bases left unmatched: 5. This CDR3 region has 15 residues. Germline V CDR1 and CDR2: ENHRY, SYGVKD. CDR3 in amino acids: CAISERGTGNYEQYF. CDR3 DNA: TGTGCCATCAGTGAGAGGGGGACAGGGAACTACGAGCAGTACTTC.

This chain links TRBV11-3 with TRBJ2-3; TRBD2 agrees at 11 bases. The V gene's germline CDR1 is SGHNT and CDR2 YENEEA. V was pared by 4 bases and J by 0 bases, with 0 bases of the junction left unmatched. The CDR3 is 15 amino acids. CDR3 protein: CASSWTSGSTDTQYF. CDR3 nucleotide sequence: TGTGCCAGCAGCTGGACTAGCGGGAGCACAGATACGCAGTATTTT.

In its sample, this clone was seen a few times. CDR3 amino acids: CASRLQGGTEAFF. The CDR3 nucleotides read TGTGCCAGTAGATTGCAGGGAGGGACTGAAGCTTTCTTT. The rearrangement uses TRBV19 and TRBJ1-1; possibly TRBD1 for D (5 bases). This CDR3 is built from 13 residues. The germline V and J ends were trimmed by 6 bases and 5 bases, with 13 bases remaining between them. Germline CDR1 LNHDA, CDR2 SQIVND (reference sequence).

The gene calls are TRBV18 and TRBJ2-5; weak D call: TRBD2 (6 bases). Deletions cut 5 bases from V and 2 bases from J, with 15 bases between. Germline V gene lookup returns CDR1 KGHSH and CDR2 LQKENI. This CDR3 comprises 15 residues. The CDR3: CASSTTGTGQETQYF. The CDR3 DNA sequence: TGTGCCAGCTCAACTACCGGGACTGGACAAGAGACCCAGTACTTC.

This clone came up many times. The sample holds other DNA sequences that translate to the same CDR3. This chain joins TRBV7-2 and TRBJ2-5; 9 bases are shared with TRBD1. This CDR3 comprises 13 residues. Germline V gene lookup returns CDR1 SGHTA and CDR2 FQGNSA. The V and J ends lost 3 bases and 4 bases, in that order; junction bases with no gene match: 0. CDR3 sequence: CASSLTGGETQYF. CDR3 nucleotide sequence: TGTGCCAGCAGCTTGACAGGGGGAGAGACCCAGTACTTC.

The count of this clone is one. The chain couples TRBV3-1 (or the pseudogene TRBV3-2) to TRBJ2-1; D may be TRBD2 (5 bases). The CDR3 totals 18 residues. Germline V gene data show CDR1 as LGHDT and CDR2 as YNNKEL (reference sequence). Deletions cut 0 bases from V and 5 bases from J, with 20 bases between. CDR3 nucleotides: TGTGCCAGCAGCCAAGACATATCTCCGGGTCGGGGTGACAATGAGCAGTTCTTC. Its protein product is CASSQDISPGRGDNEQFF.

This clone occurred once. This CDR3 is CSACALNRTSGGWGAYEQYF. CDR3 DNA: TGCAGTGCTTGTGCCTTAAACCGGACTAGCGGGGGTTGGGGTGCCTACGAGCAGTACTTC. The chain carries TRBV20-1 and TRBJ2-7; the match to TRBD2 covers 13 bases. The CDR3 extends over 20 amino acids. Germline loops: CDR1 DFQATT, CDR2 SNEGSKA (reference sequence). V gave up 5 bases and J gave up 2 bases; unmatched junction bases: 21.